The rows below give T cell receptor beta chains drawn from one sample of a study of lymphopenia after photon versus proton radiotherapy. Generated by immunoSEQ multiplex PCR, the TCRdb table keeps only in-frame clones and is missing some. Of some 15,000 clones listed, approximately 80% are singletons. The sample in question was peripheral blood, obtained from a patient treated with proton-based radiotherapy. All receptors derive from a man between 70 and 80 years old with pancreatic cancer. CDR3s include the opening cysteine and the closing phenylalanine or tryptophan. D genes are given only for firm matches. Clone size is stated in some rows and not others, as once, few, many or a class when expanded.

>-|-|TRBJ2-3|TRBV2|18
CASSAPVESPSSTDTQYF
TGTGCCAGCAGTGCCCCGGTGGAGTCCCCTTCAAGCACAGATACGCAGTATTTT
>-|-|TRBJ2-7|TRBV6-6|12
CASSVDGYEQYF
TGTGCCAGCAGTGTGGACGGCTACGAGCAGTACTTC
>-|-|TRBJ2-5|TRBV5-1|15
CASSLGTVQRETQYF
TGCGCCAGCAGCTTGGGGACAGTCCAGAGGGAGACCCAGTACTTC
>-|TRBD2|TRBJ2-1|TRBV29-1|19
CSCPLYLSGRASSYNEQFF
TGCAGCTGTCCGTTATATTTAAGCGGGAGGGCCAGCTCCTACAATGAGCAGTTCTTC
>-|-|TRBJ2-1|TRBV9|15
CASSSPGTGFNEQFF
TGTGCCAGCAGCTCGCCCGGGACTGGCTTCAATGAGCAGTTCTTC
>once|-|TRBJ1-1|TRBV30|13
CAWRARMNTEAFF
TGTGCCTGGAGGGCCAGGATGAACACTGAAGCTTTCTTT
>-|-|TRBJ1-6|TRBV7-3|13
CASSLDLNSPLHF
TGTGCCAGCAGCTTAGACCTTAATTCACCCCTCCACTTT
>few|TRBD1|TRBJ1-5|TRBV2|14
CASRAGQAVEPQHF
TGTGCCAGCAGGGCGGGACAGGCCGTAGAGCCCCAGCATTTT
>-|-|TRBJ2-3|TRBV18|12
CASSPPTDTQYF
TGTGCCAGCTCACCGCCGACAGATACGCAGTATTTT
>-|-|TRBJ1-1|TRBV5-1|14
CASSLGPVNTEAFF
TGCGCCAGCAGCTTGGGACCGGTGAACACTGAAGCTTTCTTT
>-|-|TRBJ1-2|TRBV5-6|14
CASSFYGETYGYTF
TGTGCCAGCAGCTTTTACGGGGAGACCTATGGCTACACCTTC
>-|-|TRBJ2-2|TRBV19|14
CASSILAGTGELFF
TGTGCCAGTAGTATTTTAGCAGGCACCGGGGAGCTGTTTTTT
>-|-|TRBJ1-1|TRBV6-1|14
CASSAGGGGEPPFF
TGTGCCAGCAGTGCTGGAGGAGGAGGTGAACCACCCTTCTTT
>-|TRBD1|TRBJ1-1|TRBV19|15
CASSIVGQRNTEAFF
TGTGCCAGTAGTATCGTGGGACAGAGGAACACTGAAGCTTTCTTT
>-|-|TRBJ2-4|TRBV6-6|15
CTSSDQGGAKNIQYF
TGTACCAGCAGTGACCAGGGGGGAGCCAAAAACATTCAGTACTTC
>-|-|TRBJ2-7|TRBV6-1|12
CASGRTIYEQYF
TGTGCCAGCGGCAGGACCATCTACGAGCAGTACTTC
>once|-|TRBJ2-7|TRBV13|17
CASSSQVQAGLSYEQYF
TGTGCCAGCAGCTCCCAAGTTCAGGCGGGACTCTCCTACGAGCAGTACTTC
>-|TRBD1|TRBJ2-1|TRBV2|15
CASSAGQGVYNEQFF
TGTGCCAGCAGTGCCGGACAGGGGGTGTACAATGAGCAGTTCTTC
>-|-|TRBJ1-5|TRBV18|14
CASSPGNSNQPQHF
TGTGCCAGCTCACCAGGGAATAGCAATCAGCCCCAGCATTTT
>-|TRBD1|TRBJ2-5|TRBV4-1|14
CASSQGQGEETQYF
TGCGCCAGCAGCCAAGGACAGGGGGAAGAGACCCAGTACTTC
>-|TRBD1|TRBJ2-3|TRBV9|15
CASSVRQGAQDTQYF
TGTGCCAGCAGCGTTAGACAGGGGGCGCAAGATACGCAGTATTTT
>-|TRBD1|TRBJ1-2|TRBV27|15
CASSSNPTGGYGYTF
TGTGCCAGCAGTTCAAACCCGACAGGGGGCTATGGCTACACCTTC
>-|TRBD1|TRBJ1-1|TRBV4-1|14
CASSSGQGWTEAFF
TGCGCCAGCAGTTCTGGACAGGGCTGGACTGAAGCTTTCTTT
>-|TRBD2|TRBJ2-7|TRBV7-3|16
CASSPGASGGPHEQYF
TGTGCCAGCAGCCCAGGGGCTAGCGGGGGGCCACACGAGCAGTACTTC
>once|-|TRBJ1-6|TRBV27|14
CASSFPGYNSPLHF
TGTGCCAGCAGTTTCCCCGGGTACAATTCACCCCTCCACTTT
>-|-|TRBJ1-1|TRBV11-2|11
CASSRGVGAFF
TGTGCCAGCAGCCGGGGGGTAGGGGCTTTCTTT
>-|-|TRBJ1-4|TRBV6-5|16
CASSYSRTATNEKLFF
TGTGCCAGCAGTTACTCCCGGACGGCAACTAATGAAAAACTGTTTTTT
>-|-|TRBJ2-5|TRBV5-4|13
CASSLGGSETQYF
TGTGCCAGCAGCTTGGGAGGTTCGGAGACCCAGTACTTC
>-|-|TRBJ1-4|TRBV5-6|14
CASSRAATNEKLFF
TGTGCCAGCAGCCGGGCCGCAACTAATGAAAAACTGTTTTTT
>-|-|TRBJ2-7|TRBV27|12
CASRPGPYEQYF
TGTGCCAGCAGGCCGGGTCCCTACGAGCAGTACTTC
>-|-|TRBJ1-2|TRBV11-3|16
CASSLETPILHYGYTF
TGTGCCAGCAGCTTAGAGACTCCGATCTTGCACTATGGCTACACCTTC
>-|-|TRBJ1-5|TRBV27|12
CASSALSQPQHF
TGTGCCAGCAGCGCTTTGTCCCAGCCCCAGCATTTT
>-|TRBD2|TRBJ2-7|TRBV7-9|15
CASSRTSGSRYEQYF
TGTGCCAGCAGCAGGACTAGCGGGAGTCGTTACGAGCAGTACTTC
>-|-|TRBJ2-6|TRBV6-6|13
CASWHTGANVLTF
TGTGCCAGCTGGCACACTGGGGCCAACGTCCTGACTTTC
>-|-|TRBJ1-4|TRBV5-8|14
CASSLRQNYEKLFF
TGTGCCAGCAGCTTGAGGCAGAACTATGAAAAACTGTTTTTT
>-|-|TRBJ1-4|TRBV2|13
CASSAGEAAVLFF
TGTGCCAGCAGTGCAGGGGAAGCAGCCGTACTGTTTTTT
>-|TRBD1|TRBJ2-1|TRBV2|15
CASGGPGQGAYEQFF
TGTGCCAGCGGGGGACCGGGACAGGGGGCCTATGAGCAGTTCTTC
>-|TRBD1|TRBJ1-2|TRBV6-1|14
CASSESGGVYGYTF
TGTGCCAGCAGTGAATCAGGGGGGGTATATGGCTACACCTTC
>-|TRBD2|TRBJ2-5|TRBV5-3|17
CARSLAELAGYQETQYF
TGTGCCAGAAGCTTGGCCGAACTAGCGGGATACCAAGAGACCCAGTACTTC
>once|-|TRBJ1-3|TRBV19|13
CASSTYRADTIYF
TGTGCCAGTAGTACCTACAGGGCGGACACCATATATTTT
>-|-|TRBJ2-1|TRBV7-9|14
CASSLDYSYNEQFF
TGTGCCAGCAGCTTAGACTATTCCTACAATGAGCAGTTCTTC
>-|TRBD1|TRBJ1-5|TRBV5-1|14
CASSPGTGEQPQHF
TGCGCCAGCAGCCCGGGGACAGGGGAGCAGCCCCAGCATTTT
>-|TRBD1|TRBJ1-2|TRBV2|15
CASSNPRDRDYGYTF
TGTGCCAGCAGTAACCCCCGGGACAGGGACTATGGCTACACCTTC
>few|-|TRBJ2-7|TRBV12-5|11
CASGTWVEQYF
TGTGCTAGTGGTACGTGGGTCGAGCAGTACTTC
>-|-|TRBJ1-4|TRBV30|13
CASAGGDHEKLFF
TGTGCCTCGGCAGGCGGGGATCATGAAAAACTGTTTTTT
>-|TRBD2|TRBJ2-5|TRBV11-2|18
CASSLGLAGVSMRETQYF
TGTGCCAGCAGCTTAGGGCTAGCGGGAGTCTCAATGCGGGAGACCCAGTACTTC
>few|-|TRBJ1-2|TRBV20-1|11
CSARDRVGYTF
TGCAGTGCTAGGGATAGGGTTGGCTACACCTTC
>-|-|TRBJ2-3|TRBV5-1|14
CASSLWGFTDTQYF
TGCGCCAGCAGCTTGTGGGGATTCACAGATACGCAGTATTTT
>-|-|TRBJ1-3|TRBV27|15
CASSSDSRVGNTIYF
TGTGCCAGCTCTAGCGACAGTCGCGTCGGAAACACCATATATTTT
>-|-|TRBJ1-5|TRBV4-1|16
CASSQEVVTLRQPQHF
TGCGCCAGCAGCCAAGAAGTTGTCACTTTGCGTCAGCCCCAGCATTTT
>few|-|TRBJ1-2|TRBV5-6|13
CASSLGGNYGYTF
TGTGCCAGCAGCTTGGGAGGGAACTATGGCTACACCTTC
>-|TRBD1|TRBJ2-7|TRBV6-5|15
CARSRDRASSYEQYF
TGTGCCAGGTCCCGGGACAGGGCAAGCTCCTACGAGCAGTACTTC
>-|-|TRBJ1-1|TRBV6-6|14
CASSRTSRDTEAFF
TGTGCCAGCAGTCGCACCTCTCGAGACACTGAAGCTTTCTTT
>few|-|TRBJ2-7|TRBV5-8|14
CASSAGTYPYEQYF
TGTGCCAGCAGCGCAGGGACTTACCCCTACGAGCAGTACTTC
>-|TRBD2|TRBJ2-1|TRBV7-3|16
CASSLIAGGPRNEQFF
TGTGCCAGCAGCTTAATTGCGGGGGGGCCGAGAAATGAGCAGTTCTTC
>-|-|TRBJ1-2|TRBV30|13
CAWRAGTLYGYTF
TGTGCCTGGAGAGCCGGGACACTCTATGGCTACACCTTC
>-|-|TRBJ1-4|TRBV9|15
CASSRGGTANEKLFF
TGTGCCAGCAGCCGGGGAGGGACCGCTAATGAAAAACTGTTTTTT
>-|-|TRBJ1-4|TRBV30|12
CAWICFRDKTVF
TGTGCCTGGATCTGCTTTCGGGACAAAACTGTTTTT